This is a list of T cell receptor beta chains from one sample in a study of cytomegalovirus exposure and HLA in healthy donors. Generated by immunoSEQ multiplex PCR, the TCRdb table keeps only in-frame clones and is missing some. The table includes 55,000 to 65,000 clones, about 96% detected once. The sample comprised PBMCs. Receptors were obtained from a man between 18 and 35 years old in good health and CMV-seronegative. Both conserved end residues are part of each CDR3. D genes are given only for firm matches. The size of a clone is reported for some rows only, either as once, few or many, or as a class for expanded clones.

cdr3_aa | cdr3_nt | j_call | v_call | clone_size | d_call
CASSVAGGWSGELFF | TGTGCCAGCAGCGTAGCAGGGGGCTGGTCCGGGGAGCTGTTTTTT | TRBJ2-2 | TRBV9 | - | TRBD1
CASSSTGTGILDGYTF | TGTGCCAGCAGCTCCACCGGGACAGGGATACTGGATGGCTACACCTTC | TRBJ1-2 | TRBV11-1 | - | TRBD1
CASSLETRETQYF | TGTGCCAGCAGCTTGGAGACTAGGGAGACCCAGTACTTC | TRBJ2-5 | TRBV5-6 | - | -
CASSLWSASGSRFNEQFF | TGTGCCAGCAGTTTATGGTCGGCTAGCGGGAGCCGTTTCAATGAGCAGTTCTTC | TRBJ2-1 | TRBV27 | - | TRBD2
CASRRLAPENIQYF | TGTGCCAGCAGAAGACTAGCGCCCGAAAACATTCAGTACTTC | TRBJ2-4 | TRBV6-5 | - | TRBD2
CASSLASGYEQYF | TGTGCCAGCAGCCTCGCGTCCGGCTACGAGCAGTACTTC | TRBJ2-7 | TRBV27 | - | -
CASSLGGQGKNTIYF | TGTGCCAGCAGCTTAGGAGGACAGGGTAAAAACACCATATATTTT | TRBJ1-3 | TRBV11-2 | once | TRBD1
CASSPGQTYEQYF | TGTGCCAGCAGTCCTGGACAGACCTACGAGCAGTACTTC | TRBJ2-7 | TRBV6-1 | - | -
CASSRVGQINTGELFF | TGCGCCAGCAGCCGCGTGGGACAGATAAACACCGGGGAGCTGTTTTTT | TRBJ2-2 | TRBV4-3 | - | TRBD1
CASSSRLARAGELFF | TGTGCCAGCAGCTCCAGACTAGCACGGGCCGGGGAGCTGTTTTTT | TRBJ2-2 | TRBV11-2 | once | TRBD2
CASSLRWEGSYEQYF | TGTGCCAGCAGTTTAAGGTGGGAGGGCTCCTACGAGCAGTACTTC | TRBJ2-7 | TRBV27 | - | TRBD2
CASSAPGLAYNEQFF | TGTGCCAGCAGCGCTCCGGGACTAGCCTACAATGAGCAGTTCTTC | TRBJ2-1 | TRBV11-2 | - | TRBD2
CASSSTGGPVSEHQFF | TGTGCCAGCAGTTCGACAGGGGGCCCCGTTTCCGAGCACCAGTTCTTC | TRBJ2-1 | TRBV27 | - | TRBD1
CASSHGGGSDTQYF | TGCGCCAGCAGTCACGGGGGGGGGTCAGATACGCAGTATTTT | TRBJ2-3 | TRBV5-1 | - | TRBD2
CASSPRREGLLQPQHF | TGTGCCAGCAGCCCTAGGAGGGAAGGGCTCCTTCAGCCCCAGCATTTT | TRBJ1-5 | TRBV28 | - | -
CASSDKVETGELFF | TGTGCCAGCAGTGATAAGGTGGAGACCGGGGAGCTGTTTTTT | TRBJ2-2 | TRBV6-1 | once | -
CASSVGQGLVETQYF | TGTGCCAGCAGCGTGGGACAGGGGTTAGTGGAGACCCAGTACTTC | TRBJ2-5 | TRBV9 | - | TRBD1
CASRLAGSYNEQFF | TGTGCCAGCAGACTAGCGGGGTCTTACAATGAGCAGTTCTTC | TRBJ2-1 | TRBV28 | once | TRBD2
CASSHPEGRGADIQYF | TGCGCCAGCAGCCACCCTGAAGGTCGGGGGGCGGACATTCAGTACTTC | TRBJ2-4 | TRBV4-1 | - | -
CASSSPGQWAGQPQHF | TGTGCCAGCAGTTCCCCGGGACAATGGGCAGGTCAGCCCCAGCATTTT | TRBJ1-5 | TRBV28 | - | -
CASSPIAGGDNEQFF | TGTGCCAGCAGCCCTATAGCGGGAGGGGACAATGAGCAGTTCTTC | TRBJ2-1 | TRBV7-8 | once | TRBD2
CASSFNRGWEKDSGANVLTF | TGCGCCAGCAGCTTTAACAGGGGGTGGGAGAAGGACTCTGGGGCCAACGTCCTGACTTTC | TRBJ2-6 | TRBV5-1 | - | TRBD1
CASSTGQGYTF | TGTGCCAGCAGCACCGGACAGGGCTACACCTTC | TRBJ1-2 | TRBV7-9 | - | -
CASSSPGQGADEKLFF | TGTGCCAGCAGTTCCCCGGGACAGGGAGCGGATGAAAAACTGTTTTTT | TRBJ1-4 | TRBV28 | - | TRBD1
CASRSFSYEQYF | TGTGCCAGCAGGTCTTTCTCCTACGAGCAGTACTTC | TRBJ2-7 | TRBV27 | - | -
CASTRGLVGGYTF | TGTGCCAGCACCAGGGGGTTAGTCGGTGGCTACACCTTC | TRBJ1-2 | TRBV6-1 | - | TRBD1
CASSLASDTGELFF | TGTGCCAGCAGCCTAGCTAGCGACACCGGGGAGCTGTTTTTT | TRBJ2-2 | TRBV9 | - | -
CASSQVGGSTTYEQYF | TGCGCCAGCAGCCAAGTAGGCGGGAGTACGACCTACGAGCAGTACTTC | TRBJ2-7 | TRBV4-1 | - | TRBD2
CASSPFGGVESYEQYF | TGTGCCAGCAGTCCGTTTGGAGGGGTAGAATCCTACGAGCAGTACTTC | TRBJ2-7 | TRBV28 | - | -
CATSEGRAGQPQHF | TGTGCCACTTCCGAGGGCAGAGCAGGTCAGCCCCAGCATTTT | TRBJ1-5 | TRBV10-3 | - | -
CASSSQGSRGNEQFF | TGTGCCAGTAGTAGTCAGGGGTCGCGAGGTAATGAGCAGTTCTTC | TRBJ2-1 | TRBV19 | - | -
CASSQPTSGRVSYEQYF | TGCGCCAGCAGCCAGCCTACTAGCGGGAGGGTATCCTACGAGCAGTACTTC | TRBJ2-7 | TRBV4-1 | - | TRBD2
CASSPTGANEKLFF | TGTGCCAGCAGCCCAACAGGAGCAAATGAAAAACTGTTTTTT | TRBJ1-4 | TRBV7-9 | - | -
CASNLARASGSHTQETQYF | TGCGCCAGCAACTTAGCCAGGGCTAGCGGGAGCCACACACAAGAGACCCAGTACTTC | TRBJ2-5 | TRBV5-1 | - | TRBD2
CAWSPRKTSGRTDTQYF | TGTGCCTGGAGTCCGCGGAAGACTAGCGGGAGAACAGATACGCAGTATTTT | TRBJ2-3 | TRBV30 | - | TRBD2
CAWSLSGANTDTQYF | TGTGCCTGGAGCTTAAGCGGGGCCAACACAGATACGCAGTATTTT | TRBJ2-3 | TRBV30 | - | TRBD2
CASSLIGRLISGNTIYF | TGTGCCAGCAGTTTGATAGGGAGGCTGATCTCTGGAAACACCATATATTTT | TRBJ1-3 | TRBV27 | - | -
CASSGGQDETQYF | TGTGCCAGCAGCGGAGGACAGGACGAGACCCAGTACTTC | TRBJ2-5 | TRBV5-4 | - | TRBD1
CASTPGDYTDTQYF | TGCGCCAGCACCCCGGGGGATTACACAGATACGCAGTATTTT | TRBJ2-3 | TRBV5-1 | - | -
CASSQLAGGLEQFF | TGTGCCAGCAGTCAATTAGCGGGCGGACTTGAGCAGTTCTTC | TRBJ2-1 | TRBV6-5 | - | TRBD2
CASVGHRGQNSNQPQHF | TGTGCCAGCGTGGGACACAGGGGGCAAAATAGCAATCAGCCCCAGCATTTT | TRBJ1-5 | TRBV21-1 | - | -
CAWSQGSYFNYEQYF | TGTGCCTGGAGTCAGGGGTCCTACTTCAACTACGAGCAGTACTTC | TRBJ2-7 | TRBV30 | once | -
CASSLGGLGQPQHF | TGTGCCAGCAGCTTAGGGGGGCTGGGTCAGCCCCAGCATTTT | TRBJ1-5 | TRBV7-8 | - | -
CASSQDSPGQKLNTEAFF | TGCGCCAGCAGCCAAGATTCGCCAGGACAGAAATTGAACACTGAAGCTTTCTTT | TRBJ1-1 | TRBV4-1 | - | -
CATRTSAYNEQFF | TGTGCCACCCGGACTAGCGCATACAATGAGCAGTTCTTC | TRBJ2-1 | TRBV15 | - | TRBD2
CASRPGLPPYEQYF | TGTGCCAGCAGACCGGGACTACCTCCCTACGAGCAGTACTTC | TRBJ2-7 | TRBV28 | - | TRBD2
CASSDRDREVTGANVLTF | TGTGCCAGTAGTGACCGGGACAGGGAAGTTACTGGGGCCAACGTCCTGACTTTC | TRBJ2-6 | TRBV19 | - | TRBD1
CASSLSAGRRYF | TGTGCCAGCAGTTTAAGCGCGGGAAGAAGGTACTTC | TRBJ2-7 | TRBV28 | - | -
CATSRAGGLTYEQYF | TGTGCCACCAGCAGAGCGGGGGGATTGACCTACGAGCAGTACTTC | TRBJ2-7 | TRBV15 | - | TRBD2
CAWSVGGSSYEQYF | TGTGCCTGGAGTGTTGGCGGGAGCTCCTACGAGCAGTACTTC | TRBJ2-7 | TRBV30 | - | TRBD2
CASSFRFSGTSGIPSETQYF | TGTGCCAGCAGTTTTCGCTTTTCGGGGACTAGCGGGATCCCCTCAGAGACCCAGTACTTC | TRBJ2-5 | TRBV28 | - | TRBD2
CASSNNPGVTGHTDTQYF | TGCGCCAGCAGCAATAACCCGGGAGTAACGGGGCACACAGATACGCAGTATTTT | TRBJ2-3 | TRBV10-1 | - | -
CASTPPGGNNEQFF | TGTGCCAGCACCCCCCCTGGCGGCAACAATGAGCAGTTCTTC | TRBJ2-1 | TRBV27 | - | -